Sequencing of this TCR beta chain was carried out in a study of post-analysis software for immune sequencing data. Findings and limits, study-wide: Relative to controls, patients had several TRBV segments at higher frequency, with TRBV5-6, TRBV5-1 and TRBV20-1 among these.

This clonotype occurred many times. Its antigen is still unknown. A junction boundary mismatches the germline segment, possibly from a read error. Germline CDR1 is KGHDR and CDR2 is SFDVKD. The CDR3 loop spans 14 amino acids. Unique molecular identifiers featured in each of the TCR beta cDNA libraries. TCRdb used MiXCR to reprocess the PCR reads, holding one entry per CDR3 protein. The sample consists of over 150,000 distinct CDR3 sequences, approximately 30% of them appearing once. The sample was blood. The gene calls are TRBV24-1 and TRBJ1-2, with 7 bases matching TRBD1. This receptor was obtained from a girl aged 10 to 17 with multiple sclerosis. CDR3 DNA sequence: TGCGCCACCAGTGACCCGGACAGGAACTATGGCTACACCTTC. This sequence encodes CATSDPDRNYGYTF.